This T cell receptor (beta chain) was profiled in a study of monozygotic twins with inflammatory bowel disease. Notes on the study in general: Differing immunosuppressive treatments may have added variability to patient repertoires. Fewer shared clonotypes with others were found in IBD patients than in healthy twins, especially with disease activity.

TCRdb reprocessed the 5' RACE reads, keeping one entry per CDR3 protein, no DNA. Its listing shows fewer than 550,000 distinct CDR3 sequences. Note on this clonotype: Its antigen is not identified.

Germline lookup yields CDR1 MDHEN and CDR2 SYDVKM. The CDR3 sequence is 18 residues long. Sequenced sample: blood. The TCR originated in a human donor with ulcerative colitis or Crohn's disease, or a healthy co-twin of an affected twin (not recorded which). V is TRBV28 and J is TRBJ1-1; TCRdb returns TRBD1, unconfirmable since there is no DNA. The CDR3 loop reads CASSFSYPGPESNTEAFF.